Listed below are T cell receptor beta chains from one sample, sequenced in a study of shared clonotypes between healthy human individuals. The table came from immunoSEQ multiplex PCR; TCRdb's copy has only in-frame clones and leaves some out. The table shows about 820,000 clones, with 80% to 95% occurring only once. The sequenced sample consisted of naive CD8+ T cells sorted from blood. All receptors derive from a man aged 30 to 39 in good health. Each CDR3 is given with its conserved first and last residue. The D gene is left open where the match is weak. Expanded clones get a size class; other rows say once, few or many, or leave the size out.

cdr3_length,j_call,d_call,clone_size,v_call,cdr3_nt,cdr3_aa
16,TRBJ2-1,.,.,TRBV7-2,TGTGCCAGCAGCTCAGAAGCGGGCCTCACCTACAATGAGCAGTTCTTC,CASSSEAGLTYNEQFF
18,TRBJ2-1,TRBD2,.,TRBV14,TGTGCCAGCAGCCCCAAACCGGGGTGGGCGGGAGTTTACAATGAGCAGTTCTTC,CASSPKPGWAGVYNEQFF
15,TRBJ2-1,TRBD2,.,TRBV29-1,TGCAGCGTCTATGGACTAGCAGTTCCCTACAATGAGCAGTTCTTC,CSVYGLAVPYNEQFF
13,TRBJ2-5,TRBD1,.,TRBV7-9,TGTGCCAGCAGCATGACAGGGCAAGAGACCCAGTACTTC,CASSMTGQETQYF
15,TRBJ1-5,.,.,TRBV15,TGTGCCACCAGCAGAGACGGGTTGGCCAATCAGCCCCAGCATTTT,CATSRDGLANQPQHF
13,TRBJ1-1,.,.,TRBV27,TGTGCCAGCAGATCGGACAGACTAGCTGAAGCTTTCTTT,CASRSDRLAEAFF
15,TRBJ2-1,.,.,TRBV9,TGTGCCAGCAGAAAGTTAGAAGGGTGGGACAATGAGCAGTTCTTC,CASRKLEGWDNEQFF
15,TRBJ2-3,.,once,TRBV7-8,TGTGCCAGCAGCTTGGCCGGACCCAGCACAGATACGCAGTATTTT,CASSLAGPSTDTQYF
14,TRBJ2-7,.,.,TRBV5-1,TGCGCCAGCAGCACGGGGGACGGCTCCTACGAGCAGTACTTC,CASSTGDGSYEQYF
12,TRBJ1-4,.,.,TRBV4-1,TGCGCCAGCAGCCAAGTCGGGCAGGGTATGTTTTTT,CASSQVGQGMFF
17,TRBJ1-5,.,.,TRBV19,TGTGCCAGTAGTCCCGAGGGGTGGACTAGTGGCGATCAGCCCCAGCATTTT,CASSPEGWTSGDQPQHF
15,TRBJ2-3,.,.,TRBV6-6,TGTGCCAGCAGTACCCCTAAGGACCAGGCCGGGGCGCAGTATTTT,CASSTPKDQAGAQYF
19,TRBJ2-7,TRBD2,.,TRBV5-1,TGCGCCAGCAGCTTGGGGCTAGCGGGAGAGTTTCCTCGCGCGGACGAGCAGTACTTC,CASSLGLAGEFPRADEQYF
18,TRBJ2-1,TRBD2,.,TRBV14,TGTGCCAGCAGCCCGAGAAGCGGGAGTCTCTTCGGAGGAAATGAGCAGTTCTTC,CASSPRSGSLFGGNEQFF
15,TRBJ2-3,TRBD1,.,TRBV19,TGTGCCAGTAGTATAAGGGACAGGGCCACAGATACGCAGTATTTT,CASSIRDRATDTQYF
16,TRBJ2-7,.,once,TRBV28,TGTGCCAGCAGTTTACCTGTCAGGGGAACATCCTACGAGCAGTACTTC,CASSLPVRGTSYEQYF
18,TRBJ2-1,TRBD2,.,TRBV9,TGTGCCAGCAGCGTAGACACTAGCGGGCCCAACTCCTACAATGAGCAGTTCTTC,CASSVDTSGPNSYNEQFF
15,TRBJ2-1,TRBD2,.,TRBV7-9,TGTGCCAGCAGGGAAGCGACTAGCGGGTACAATGAGCAGTTCTTC,CASREATSGYNEQFF